These 29 T cell receptor beta chains came from one sample sequenced in a study of shared clonotypes between healthy human individuals. The naive CD8 population came from CD45RO-negative cells selected for CCR7, without terminally differentiated effector memory CD45RA+ cells. Using immunoSEQ multiplex PCR, the repertoire was profiled, and TCRdb retains in-frame clones only, with some absent. The table has around 2,000,000 clones, just over 90% seen once; the top ten hold approximately 1.7%. Sequencing was carried out using naive CD8+ T cells from PBMCs. Receptors originate from a man between 18 and 29 years old in good health. Some clones in this sample may be carry-over from other donors' samples.

The rearrangement links TRBV27 to TRBJ1-3; D ambiguous. CDR1 and CDR2 (germline): MNHEY, SMNVEV (reference sequence). The CDR3 runs to 18 residues. V was cut by 6 bases and J by 1 base, with 22 bases left in between. CDR3 nucleotides: TGTGCCAGCAGAAGACTCCGCGAGGGCCCTCCATCTGGAAACACCATATATTTT. This translates into CASRRLREGPPSGNTIYF.

The V call is TRBV5-4, the J call TRBJ2-1, with 9 bases aligning to TRBD2. The CDR3 spans 17 residues. The germline gives CDR1 SGHNT, CDR2 YYREEE (reference sequence). The ends lost 1 base at V and 7 bases at J; junction bases unmatched: 12. In nucleotides, the CDR3 is TGTGCCAGCAGCTTGAGGACTAGCGAGAGGAGGGTAAATGAGCAGTTCTTC. Encoded protein: CASSLRTSERRVNEQFF.

Points on this clone: Additional DNA sequences in this sample encode the identical CDR3. The chain is built from TRBV27 and TRBJ2-7; D is unresolved. This CDR3 region has 13 residues. Deletions cut 4 bases from V and 0 bases from J, with 7 bases between. Germline lookup yields CDR1 MNHEY and CDR2 SMNVEV (reference sequence). The CDR3 sequence: CASSSQSSYEQYF. CDR3 DNA sequence: TGTGCCAGCAGTTCCCAGAGCTCCTACGAGCAGTACTTC.

The genes are TRBV27 and TRBJ2-1; D could derive from TRBD1 or TRBD2 (5 bases each). The CDR3 consists of 15 residues. Germline lookup yields CDR1 MNHEY and CDR2 SMNVEV (reference sequence). V lost 8 bases and J lost 5, with 19 bases in between. Here the CDR3 DNA reads TGTGCCAGCTTCACTTCGAGGGGCACGAACAATGAGCAGTTCTTC. It yields the protein CASFTSRGTNNEQFF.

Concerning this clone: In the same sample, other DNA sequences code for this CDR3. J is TRBJ2-5 and V is TRBV5-6; unclear D gene. The V end lost 0 bases, the J end lost 5 bases, and 11 bases lay between the germline ends. Germline V gene data show CDR1 as SGHDT and CDR2 as YYEEEE. The CDR3 length is 14 residues. The CDR3 loop is CASSLGPGGETQYF. As DNA, the CDR3 is TGTGCCAGCAGCTTGGGTCCCGGTGGGGAGACCCAGTACTTC.

The rearrangement joins TRBV6-5 to TRBJ1-3; possible D gene TRBD1, 5 bases. Looked up from germline, CDR1 is MNHEY and CDR2 is SVGAGI. CDR3 size: 15 residues. The V end lost 0 bases, the J end lost 3 bases, and 9 bases lay between the germline ends. The CDR3 DNA sequence: TGTGCCAGCAGTTACTCCGGGGGATATGGAAACACCATATATTTT. Its translation: CASSYSGGYGNTIYF.

The chain is built from TRBV25-1 and TRBJ1-4; the D gene is possibly TRBD1 (5 bases). From germline, CDR1 is MGHDK and CDR2 SYGVNS. Between the trimmed V and J ends, which lost 8 bases and 3 bases, there was a span of 7 bases. This CDR3 comprises 12 residues. CDR3 sequence (DNA): TGTGCCAGCGGGGGGGCTAATGAAAAACTGTTTTTT. This translates into CASGGANEKLFF. Drawing the rest from reference TRBV25-1 and TRBJ1-4, the complete variable domain is EADIYQTPRYLVIGTGKKITLECSQTMGHDKMYWYQQDPGMELHLIHYSYGVNSTEKGDLSSESTVSRIRTEHFPLTLESARPSHTSQYLCASGGANEKLFFGSGTQLSVL.

The gene calls are TRBV4-2 and TRBJ1-1; D remains ambiguous. Germline V gene lookup returns CDR1 LGHNA and CDR2 YNFKEQ. Trimming removed 1 base at V and 1 base at J, with 4 bases between. The length of the CDR3 is 13 residues. CDR3 nucleotide sequence: TGTGCCAGCAGCCAAGCAACGAACACTGAAGCTTTCTTT. Its protein is CASSQATNTEAFF.

This clone is a singleton in its sample. The J gene is TRBJ2-7, the V gene TRBV6-5; the D gene could be TRBD1 or TRBD2 (6 bases each). The CDR3 is 15 amino acids. V was pared by 0 bases and J by 9 bases, with 18 bases between. Germline CDR1 is MNHEY and CDR2 is SVGAGI. The CDR3 DNA is TGTGCCAGCAGTTACTCGCGGTTTTCGGGGGCAGGGCAGTACTTC. It specifies CASSYSRFSGAGQYF.

This chain uses TRBV7-9 with TRBJ2-2, with a weak D call TRBD2 (5 bases). CDR3 length: 12 amino acids. V was clipped by 6 bases and J by 4 bases, with 6 bases between them. Germline V lookup: CDR1 SEHNR, CDR2 FQNEAQ (reference sequence). CDR3 residues: CASRAVTGELFF. In nucleotides, the CDR3 is TGTGCCAGCAGAGCGGTCACCGGGGAGCTGTTTTTT.

The chain couples TRBV7-9 to TRBJ2-2; a possible D gene is TRBD1 (6 bases). The V end lost 5 bases, the J end lost 1 base, and 11 bases lay between the germline ends. In germline, CDR1 is SEHNR, CDR2 FQNEAQ (reference sequence). This CDR3 region has 15 residues. In DNA, the CDR3 is TGTGCCAGCAGCCCCGGGACACAGAACACCGGGGAGCTGTTTTTT. Translated, it gives CASSPGTQNTGELFF. Based on the CDR3 plus reference TRBV7-9 and TRBJ2-2, the full variable domain is DTGVSQNPRHKITKRGQNVTFRCDPISEHNRLYWYRQTLGQGPEFLTYFQNEAQLEKSRLLSDRFSAERPKGSFSTLEIQRTEQGDSAMYLCASSPGTQNTGELFFGEGSRLTVL.

The J gene is TRBJ2-7, the V gene TRBV6-6, with 12 bases aligning to TRBD2. V shed 2 bases, J shed 4 bases, and the junction held 3 bases outside the gene matches. The CDR3 has 15 residues. Germline CDR1 and CDR2: MNHNY and SVGAGI (reference sequence). The CDR3 here is CASSYRTSGAYEQYF. DNA for the CDR3: TGTGCCAGCAGTTACCGGACTAGCGGGGCGTACGAGCAGTACTTC.

The chain employs TRBV29-1 and TRBJ2-7, with D perhaps matching TRBD1 (6 bases). Per germline, CDR1 SQVTM and CDR2 ANQGSEA. V lost 4 bases, J lost 3 bases, and 25 bases lay in between. CDR3 length: 17 residues. This CDR3 is CSVGQGNPSRPYYEQYF. The CDR3 DNA follows: TGCAGCGTTGGTCAGGGGAACCCCTCTCGACCTTACTACGAGCAGTACTTC.

V gene TRBV4-3 combines with J gene TRBJ2-1; D gene ambiguous. In germline, CDR1 is LGHNA, CDR2 YSLEER. Trimming removed 3 bases from V and 8 bases from J, with 14 bases in between. This CDR3 has 14 amino acids. In nucleotides, the CDR3 is TGCGCCAGCAGCCATATTTTGGGTAGTGATGAGCAGTTCTTC. Encoded protein: CASSHILGSDEQFF.

The chain uses TRBV5-4 and TRBJ2-5; D gene uncertain. Matching the DNA end better, TRBJ2-7 makes the J call doubtful. This CDR3 is 14 amino acids long. Germline assignment: CDR1 SGHNT and CDR2 YYREEE (reference sequence). CDR3 sequence reads: CASSSSITSYEQYF. The CDR3, as DNA: TGTGCCAGCAGCTCCTCGATTACTTCCTACGAGCAGTACTTC.

This clone appeared once. The rearrangement joins TRBV13 to TRBJ1-2; TRBD1 matches 8 bases. This CDR3 region has 14 residues. The V gene end was trimmed by 8 bases and the J gene end by 0 bases; junction bases not matched to a gene: 5. CDR1 is PRHDT and CDR2 is FYEKMQ in the germline V gene (reference sequence). In DNA form, the CDR3 reads TGTGCCAGCGGACAGGGCAGAGCTAACTATGGCTACACCTTC. Protein product: CASGQGRANYGYTF.

This chain joins TRBV13 and TRBJ1-2; 7 nucleotides line up with TRBD1. This CDR3 contains 12 residues. The ends lost 5 bases at V and 12 bases at J; junction bases unmatched: 9. The germline V gene encodes CDR1 PRHDT and CDR2 FYEKMQ (reference sequence). The CDR3 coding sequence is TGTGCCAGCAGCGGCACAGACAGGGTGAACACCTTC. It is translated as CASSGTDRVNTF.

This rearrangement joins TRBV6-1 to TRBJ2-7; 7 positions match TRBD1. Trimming took 1 base from V and 4 from J; bases not matched to a gene: 7. CDR1 is MNHNS, CDR2 SASEGT, per germline. This CDR3 has 15 residues. The DNA of the CDR3 is TGTGCCAGCAGTGAAGAGCAGGGGGATATTTACGAGCAGTACTTC. This sequence encodes CASSEEQGDIYEQYF.

This chain uses TRBV28 with TRBJ1-5; D is uncertain. Germline loops: CDR1 MDHEN, CDR2 SYDVKM. Trimming removed 1 base from V and 9 bases from J, with 4 bases in between. This CDR3 contains 11 residues. Here the CDR3 reads CASSLFGPQHF. The CDR3 region has the DNA TGTGCCAGCAGTTTATTCGGGCCCCAGCATTTT.

The chain links TRBV11-2 to TRBJ2-1; D gene unclear. This CDR3 is built from 11 residues. Germline CDR1 and CDR2: SGHAT and FQNNGV. V was trimmed by 5 bases and J by 10 bases, leaving 9 bases between them. This CDR3 is CASSLLREQFF. The CDR3 DNA reads as TGTGCCAGCAGCCTGCTCCGGGAGCAGTTCTTC.

This rearrangement joins TRBV7-8 to TRBJ2-2; 9 nucleotides line up with TRBD1. The CDR3 loop spans 17 amino acids. The ends lost 5 bases at V and 6 bases at J; junction bases unmatched: 13. Germline V gene data show CDR1 as SGHVS and CDR2 as FQNEAQ. CDR3 in amino acids: CASSLEGTGSYAGELFF. The CDR3, as DNA: TGTGCCAGCAGCCTAGAAGGGACAGGGTCTTACGCCGGGGAGCTGTTTTTT.

J is TRBJ2-1 and V is TRBV5-4; D is unclear. CDR3 length: 13 residues. V shed 1 base and J shed 6 bases, with 8 bases lying between them. Germline V gene lookup returns CDR1 SGHNT and CDR2 YYREEE (reference sequence). The CDR3 is CASSLWAVNEQFF. The CDR3 nucleotides read TGTGCCAGCAGCTTGTGGGCCGTCAATGAGCAGTTCTTC.

This chain connects TRBV5-1 to TRBJ2-7; D not resolved. Trimming removed 2 bases from V and 5 bases from J, with 14 bases in between. CDR1 is SGHRS, CDR2 YFSETQ, per germline. The CDR3 spans 14 residues. CDR3 amino acids: CASSLNPPANEQYF. Here the CDR3 DNA reads TGCGCCAGCAGCTTAAATCCCCCTGCCAACGAGCAGTACTTC.

This chain uses TRBV5-1 with TRBJ1-2; a weak D match, TRBD1 (5 bases). From germline, CDR1 is SGHRS and CDR2 YFSETQ. V gave up 1 base and J gave up 4 bases, with 8 bases separating them. The CDR3 totals 13 residues. CDR3 loop: CASSLSRAYGYTF. The DNA of the CDR3 is TGCGCCAGCAGCTTGAGCAGGGCCTATGGCTACACCTTC.

This chain joins TRBV7-6 and TRBJ2-3; D call uncertain. Germline CDR1 SGHVS, CDR2 FNYEAQ. The CDR3 has 15 residues. V was pared by 5 bases and J by 1 base, with 13 bases between. CDR3: CASSPNPGRTDTQYF. CDR3 bases: TGTGCCAGCAGCCCCAACCCCGGGCGCACAGATACGCAGTATTTT.

A word on this clone: This specimen includes other DNA sequences encoding the same CDR3. The chain carries TRBV29-1 and TRBJ2-7; 10 positions agree with TRBD1. The length of the CDR3 is 14 residues. V gave up 0 bases and J gave up 2 bases; unmatched junction bases: 1. Germline values: CDR1 SQVTM, CDR2 ANQGSEA. The CDR3 region has the DNA TGCAGCGTTGAAGACGGGACAGGGGCCTACGAGCAGTACTTC. Its translation is CSVEDGTGAYEQYF.

The J gene is TRBJ2-7, the V gene TRBV7-3; D not resolved. CDR1 and CDR2 (germline): SGHTA, FQGTGA. V was clipped by 3 bases and J by 2 bases, with 11 bases between them. This CDR3 contains 14 residues. The CDR3 loop reads CASSLSLGTYEQYF. In DNA, the CDR3 is TGTGCCAGCAGCTTGAGTCTGGGAACCTACGAGCAGTACTTC.

J is TRBJ2-3 and V is TRBV7-9, with 9 bases lining up with TRBD1. The germline gives CDR1 SEHNR, CDR2 FQNEAQ (reference sequence). This CDR3 comprises 18 residues. With 5 bases clipped from V and 1 base from J, the junction kept 13 bases outside the gene matches. CDR3 region: CASSRGTGSPPRTDTQYF. The CDR3 DNA reads as TGTGCCAGCAGCCGGGGGACAGGGTCACCCCCTCGCACAGATACGCAGTATTTT.

This chain uses TRBV4-2 with TRBJ1-1, with 8 bases lining up with TRBD1. The germline V gene has CDR1 LGHNA and CDR2 YNFKEQ. Losses at the gene ends were 4 bases for V and 1 base for J; bases not matched to a gene: 5. The CDR3 sequence is 15 residues long. The CDR3 here is CASSPRTGTNTEAFF. In DNA, the CDR3 is TGTGCCAGCAGCCCAAGGACAGGGACGAACACTGAAGCTTTCTTT.